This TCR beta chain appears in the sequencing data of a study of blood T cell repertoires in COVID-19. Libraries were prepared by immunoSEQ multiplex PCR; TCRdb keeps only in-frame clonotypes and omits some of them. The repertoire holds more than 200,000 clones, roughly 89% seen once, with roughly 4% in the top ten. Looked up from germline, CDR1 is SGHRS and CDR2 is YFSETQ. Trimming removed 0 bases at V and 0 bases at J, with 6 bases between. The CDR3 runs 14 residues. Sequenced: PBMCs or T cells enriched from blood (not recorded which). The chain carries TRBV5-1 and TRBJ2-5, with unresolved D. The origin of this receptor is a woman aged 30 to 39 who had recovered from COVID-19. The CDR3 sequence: CASSLDSYQETQYF. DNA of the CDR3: TGCGCCAGCAGCTTGGACAGCTACCAAGAGACCCAGTACTTC.